The 26 T cell receptor beta chains reported below all come from one sample, sequenced in a study of beta chain features in type 1 diabetes. These receptors are not linked to any known antigen. General observations from the study: Within each of all four CD4+ subsets, Type 1 diabetes patients had TCRB CDR3s that were moderately but significantly shorter.

Sequencing targeted expressed TCRB transcripts, as all isolated RNA had been reverse transcribed. Libraries were prepared by immunoSEQ multiplex PCR; TCRdb keeps only in-frame clonotypes and omits some of them. The data show roughly 260,000 clones, 11% seen once. Sequences were obtained from naive CD4+ T cells from blood. These receptors were taken from a man aged 25-45 years with type 1 diabetes.

The chain joins TRBV6-5 to TRBJ2-7; D is undetermined. This CDR3 has 11 amino acids. Germline lookup yields CDR1 MNHEY and CDR2 SVGAGI. The V end was cut by 5 bases, the J end by 8 bases, with 10 bases between. The CDR3 loop is CASSDHSKQYF. DNA for the CDR3: TGTGCCAGCAGTGACCACAGTAAGCAGTACTTC.

The sample holds a few counts of this clone. CDR3 residues: CASSYGPLGEVQYF. The CDR3 nucleotides read TGTGCCAGCAGTTACGGGCCCCTTGGGGAGGTTCAGTACTTC. The V gene is TRBV2, the J gene TRBJ2-4; D might be TRBD2 (6 bases). Trimming pared 5 bases from V and 11 bases from J, leaving 19 bases between. Per the germline V gene, CDR1 is SNHLY and CDR2 is FYNNEI. CDR3 length: 14 amino acids.

This clone was detected only a few times. The chain links TRBV19 to TRBJ1-1; tentatively, D is TRBD1 (6 bases). V lost 7 bases and J lost 1, with 10 bases in between. The germline V gene encodes CDR1 LNHDA and CDR2 SQIVND (reference sequence). This CDR3 contains 13 residues. Here the CDR3 reads CASTEGENTEAFF. In DNA form, the CDR3 reads TGTGCCAGTACAGAGGGGGAGAACACTGAAGCTTTCTTT.

The V gene is TRBV28, the J gene TRBJ2-2; possibly TRBD2 for D (6 bases). CDR3 length: 14 residues. Looked up from germline, CDR1 is MDHEN and CDR2 is SYDVKM. V was cut by 3 bases and J by 1 base, with 6 bases left in between. This CDR3 reads CASSLGGNTGELFF. The DNA of the CDR3 is TGTGCCAGCAGTTTGGGGGGGAACACCGGGGAGCTGTTTTTT. Filled out from reference TRBV28 and TRBJ2-2, the complete variable domain reads DVKVTQSSRYLVKRTGEKVFLECVQDMDHENMFWYRQDPGLGLRLIYFSYDVKMKEKGDIPEGYSVSREKKERFSLILESASTNQTSMYLCASSLGGNTGELFFGEGSRLTVL.

The sample holds a few counts of this clone. The genes are TRBV29-1 and TRBJ2-7, with 9 bases matching TRBD1. Germline CDR1 SQVTM, CDR2 ANQGSEA. J was trimmed by 4 bases and V by 6 bases; bases with no gene match: 4. This CDR3 contains 12 residues. CDR3 amino acids: CSVGTGQYEQYF. CDR3 DNA: TGCAGCGTCGGGACAGGGCAGTACGAGCAGTACTTC.

This rearrangement joins TRBV4-1 to TRBJ1-5; D not resolved. Germline lookup yields CDR1 MGHRA and CDR2 YSYEKL. Trimming pared 0 bases from V and 6 bases from J, leaving 15 bases between. The CDR3 is 16 amino acids. The CDR3 nucleotides read TGCGCCAGCAGCCAAGATGACGGCCCGGCGGGTCAGCCCCAGCATTTT. Its translation: CASSQDDGPAGQPQHF.

This clone showed up just a few times. The J gene is TRBJ2-1, the V gene TRBV18; 8 bases are shared with TRBD2. V dropped 6 bases and J dropped 2; count of bases not matched to a gene: 6. The CDR3 covers 15 residues. Germline V gives CDR1 KGHSH, CDR2 LQKENI. CDR3 sequence (DNA): TGTGCCAGCTCCCCAAACGGGGGGGCCTACAATGAGCAGTTCTTC. Amino acid sequence: CASSPNGGAYNEQFF.

This chain links TRBV7-9 with TRBJ2-1, with TRBD2 matching 11 bases. The V gene's germline CDR1 is SEHNR and CDR2 FQNEAQ (reference sequence). V shed 0 bases, J shed 3 bases, and the junction held 4 bases outside the gene matches. The CDR3 has 17 residues. CDR3 in amino acids: CASSLATGLAVYNEQFF. CDR3 in DNA: TGTGCCAGCAGCTTAGCGACGGGACTAGCGGTCTACAATGAGCAGTTCTTC.

CDR3 in amino acids: CASSVRGGETQYF. For the CDR3, the DNA is TGTGCCAGCAGCGTGCGGGGGGGCGAGACCCAGTACTTC. The chain recombines TRBV9 with TRBJ2-5; 9 positions agree with TRBD2. The V segment lost 2 bases and the J segment 5 bases; nucleotides outside the gene matches: 1. The CDR3 covers 13 residues. Germline V lookup: CDR1 SGDLS, CDR2 YYNGEE.

V and J are TRBV29-1 and TRBJ1-1; D perhaps matches TRBD1 (6 bases). The CDR3 is made up of 14 amino acids. V lost 4 bases and J lost 4, with 16 bases in between. The V gene's germline CDR1 is SQVTM and CDR2 ANQGSEA. The CDR3 DNA follows: TGCAGCGTTGCCCCCGGGGGGGCCGTCACTGAAGCTTTCTTT. It translates to CSVAPGGAVTEAFF.

A few counts support this clone. This chain links TRBV7-9 with TRBJ1-2; D is undetermined. The CDR3 is made up of 11 amino acids. In germline, CDR1 is SEHNR, CDR2 FQNEAQ (reference sequence). V was pared by 2 bases and J by 5 bases, with 3 bases between. The CDR3 loop is CASSLPYGYTF. The DNA for the CDR3 is TGTGCCAGCAGCTTACCTTATGGCTACACCTTC.

This chain's CDR3 is CASSKSSYEQYF. DNA for the CDR3: TGTGCCAGCAGCAAGAGCTCCTACGAGCAGTACTTC. V is TRBV9 and J is TRBJ2-7; D gene unclear. The CDR3 has 12 amino acids. Trimming removed 4 bases at V and 0 bases at J, with 5 bases between. Germline loops: CDR1 SGDLS, CDR2 YYNGEE.

In DNA, the CDR3 is TGTGCCAGCAGTCGACGGGAAAGAAACACCATATATTTT. Protein product: CASSRRERNTIYF. The chain employs TRBV25-1 and TRBJ1-3; no firm D call. The CDR3 is 13 amino acids. CDR1 is MGHDK and CDR2 is SYGVNS in the germline V gene. Trimming removed 5 bases at V and 5 bases at J, with 10 bases between. Drawing the rest from reference TRBV25-1 and TRBJ1-3, the complete variable domain is EADIYQTPRYLVIGTGKKITLECSQTMGHDKMYWYQQDPGMELHLIHYSYGVNSTEKGDLSSESTVSRIRTEHFPLTLESARPSHTSQYLCASSRRERNTIYFGEGSWLTVV.

Here the CDR3 reads CASSAGPSGKNIQYF. CDR3 in DNA: TGTGCCAGCAGCGCGGGACCCTCTGGCAAAAACATTCAGTACTTC. The genes are TRBV7-9 and TRBJ2-4, with TRBD2 as a possible D gene (6 bases). The CDR3 is 15 amino acids. The germline CDR1 and CDR2 sequences are SEHNR and FQNEAQ (reference sequence). Trimming removed 5 bases at V and 3 bases at J, with 14 bases between.

The gene calls are TRBV20-1 and TRBJ1-4; the D is unclear. V lost 5 bases and J lost 6, with 4 bases in between. The CDR3 runs 10 residues. Germline V gene sequence: CDR1 DFQATT, CDR2 SNEGSKA (reference sequence). The CDR3 DNA reads TGCAGTGCTCGGGATGAAAAACTGTTTTTT. Translated, it gives CSARDEKLFF.

The J gene is TRBJ1-4, the V gene TRBV2; D may be TRBD1 (6 bases). The germline V gene encodes CDR1 SNHLY and CDR2 FYNNEI. The CDR3 extends over 15 amino acids. V was shortened by 5 bases and J by 5 bases, with 15 bases between the two germline ends. CDR3 nucleotide sequence: TGTGCCAGCAGTTCCCGGACAGCTCTCAATGAAAAACTGTTTTTT. It encodes CASSSRTALNEKLFF.

The sample holds a few counts of this clone. The chain uses TRBV7-9 and TRBJ1-1; TRBD1 matches 8 bases. This CDR3 is 15 amino acids long. V dropped 6 bases and J dropped 1; count of bases not matched to a gene: 7. From germline, CDR1 is SEHNR and CDR2 FQNEAQ (reference sequence). CDR3 residues: CASREGTGPNTEAFF. CDR3 nucleotides: TGTGCCAGCAGGGAAGGGACAGGACCGAACACTGAAGCTTTCTTT.

This chain connects TRBV9 to TRBJ2-3, with 9 bases fitting TRBD1. In germline, CDR1 is SGDLS, CDR2 YYNGEE. This CDR3 is 17 amino acids long. The V segment lost 2 bases and the J segment 1 base; nucleotides outside the gene matches: 8. Written as DNA, the CDR3 is TGTGCCAGCAGCGTGGGAAGGACAGGGGCCGGCACAGATACGCAGTATTTT. Protein sequence: CASSVGRTGAGTDTQYF.

The chain carries TRBV18 and TRBJ2-5, with 10 bases lining up with TRBD2. In germline, CDR1 is KGHSH, CDR2 LQKENI. Trimming cost V 1 base and J 1 base; bases outside gene matches: 9. This CDR3 has 18 amino acids. CDR3: CASSPRASGGTRQETQYF. The CDR3 region has the DNA TGTGCCAGCTCACCACGCGCTAGCGGGGGCACCCGCCAAGAGACCCAGTACTTC.

This rearrangement joins TRBV2 to TRBJ1-1, with 9 bases aligning to TRBD1. Germline CDR1 SNHLY, CDR2 FYNNEI. This CDR3 contains 16 residues. V lost 4 bases to trimming and J lost 4 bases; unmatched junction nucleotides: 10. The CDR3 sequence: CASSVGTGYGITEAFF. The CDR3 region has the DNA TGTGCCAGCAGTGTGGGGACAGGGTACGGGATCACTGAAGCTTTCTTT.

This clone was seen a few times. Compared with germline, one end of the junction differs, possibly owing to a read error. The J gene is TRBJ2-5, the V gene TRBV20-1; a weak D match, TRBD2 (5 bases). Germline-derived CDR1 and CDR2 are DFQATT and SNEGSKA (reference sequence). The CDR3 loop spans 11 amino acids. CDR3 nucleotides: TGCAGTGCTCGCACCGACTATGAAGTCGACTTC. Amino acids: CSARTDYEVDF.

This clone was picked up a small number of times. The rearrangement joins TRBV5-1 to TRBJ1-1; possibly TRBD1 for D (6 bases). The CDR3 totals 17 residues. Germline V CDR1 and CDR2: SGHRS, YFSETQ. V lost 4 bases and J 3 bases, leaving 22 bases between the germline ends. Written as DNA, the CDR3 is TGCGCCAGCAGCCGTTGGGGGGGCCGCTTAGGTCACACTGAAGCTTTCTTT. The encoded protein is CASSRWGGRLGHTEAFF. Looking up the rest from reference TRBV5-1 and TRBJ1-1 gives the full variable domain: KAGVTQTPRYLIKTRGQQVTLSCSPISGHRSVSWYQQTPGQGLQFLFEYFSETQRNKGNFPGRFSGRQFSNSRSEMNVSTLELGDSALYLCASSRWGGRLGHTEAFFGQGTRLTVV.

This clone turned up a few times. The rearrangement links TRBV5-1 to TRBJ2-5; 10 nucleotides line up with TRBD1. Losses at the gene ends were 2 bases for V and 0 bases for J; bases not matched to a gene: 4. CDR3 size: 16 residues. Per germline, CDR1 SGHRS and CDR2 YFSETQ. The CDR3 reads CASSLATGGYQETQYF. The CDR3 nucleotides read TGCGCCAGCAGCTTAGCGACAGGGGGCTACCAAGAGACCCAGTACTTC.

The CDR3 DNA sequence: TGTGCCAGCAGCTTAGGACTAGCAGATACGCAGTATTTT. Translated, it gives CASSLGLADTQYF. This sequence joins TRBV7-2 and TRBJ2-3; a possible D gene is TRBD2 (6 bases). Trimming stripped 1 base from V and 4 bases from J, with 6 bases between. Germline CDR1 is SGHTA and CDR2 is FQGNSA. The CDR3 has 13 amino acids. The variable domain in full, with the rest retrieved from reference TRBV7-2 and TRBJ2-3, is GAGVSQSPSNKVTEKGKDVELRCDPISGHTALYWYRQSLGQGLEFLIYFQGNSAPDKSGLPSDRFSAERTGGSVSTLTIQRTQQEDSAVYLCASSLGLADTQYFGPGTRLTVL.

This chain uses TRBV5-4 with TRBJ2-7; no clear D gene. Trimming shortened V by 4 bases and J by 6 bases, and 14 bases separated the two germline ends. CDR3 length equals 13 residues. Germline V CDR1 and CDR2: SGHNT, YYREEE (reference sequence). In DNA form, the CDR3 reads TGTGCCAGCAGCACCCAGGCGAATGGCGAGCAGTACTTC. This translates into CASSTQANGEQYF.

This clone was counted between two and nine times. The rearrangement uses TRBV2 and TRBJ2-1; a weak D match, TRBD2 (6 bases). Looked up from germline, CDR1 is SNHLY and CDR2 is FYNNEI. V was clipped by 2 bases and J by 13 bases, with 12 bases between them. CDR3 length: 12 residues. CDR3 DNA sequence: TGTGCCAGCAGTGAACACGGAGGGTATCAGTTCTTC. Amino acid sequence: CASSEHGGYQFF.